Below are 8 T cell receptor beta chains sequenced from a single sample in a study of Ad26.COV2.S vaccination and SARS-CoV-2 variants. Treatment defined: roughly 19 received Ad26.COV2.S at low or high dose, single or two shots; roughly five received placebo; per-sample allocation not given. Each sample was drawn 63 days after the first injection (of vaccine or placebo). Data came from immunoSEQ multiplex PCR; TCRdb stores just in-frame clones and leaves some out. The profile shows 300,000 to 500,000 clones, approximately 91% of them singletons. The source material was peripheral blood, sampled in a trial of Ad26.COV2.S vaccine versus placebo. Receptors originate from a person aged 18-60 years who received the Ad26.COV2.S COVID-19 vaccine or a placebo.

The rearrangement uses TRBV11-2 and TRBJ2-1; the match to TRBD2 covers 15 bases. Trimming cost V 5 bases and J 9 bases; bases outside gene matches: 2. This CDR3 spans 14 amino acids. Germline CDR1 SGHAT, CDR2 FQNNGV. Here the CDR3 DNA reads TGTGCCAGCAGCCGGGGACTAGCGGGAGGTGAGCAGTTCTTC. Amino acid sequence: CASSRGLAGGEQFF.

V and J are TRBV30 and TRBJ2-3; D perhaps matches TRBD2 (5 bases). Germline loops: CDR1 GTSNPN, CDR2 SVGIG (reference sequence). V gave up 3 bases and J gave up 2 bases, with 9 bases separating them. The CDR3 length is 13 residues. CDR3 protein: CAWSLASTDTQYF. In nucleotides, the CDR3 is TGTGCCTGGAGCCTAGCCTCCACAGATACGCAGTATTTT.

The V gene is TRBV4-1, the J gene TRBJ2-5, with D perhaps matching TRBD2 (5 bases). The germline CDR1 and CDR2 sequences are MGHRA and YSYEKL. V shed 0 bases and J shed 2 bases, with 13 bases lying between them. The CDR3 covers 16 residues. CDR3 nucleotide sequence: TGCGCCAGCAGCCAAGATTCGGGAACCGGGCAAGAGACCCAGTACTTC. Translated: CASSQDSGTGQETQYF.

CDR3: CASSQDASDGGIYEQYF. The CDR3 coding sequence is TGCGCCAGCAGCCAAGATGCTTCGGATGGGGGCATCTACGAGCAGTACTTC. The chain couples TRBV4-1 to TRBJ2-7; a possible D gene is TRBD1 (6 bases). Germline CDR1 is MGHRA and CDR2 is YSYEKL. V was shortened by 0 bases and J by 3 bases, with 18 bases between the two germline ends. The CDR3 sequence is 17 residues long.

The chain recombines TRBV19 with TRBJ2-7; D may be TRBD1 (6 bases). V shed 2 bases and J shed 3 bases, with 8 bases lying between them. CDR1 and CDR2 from the germline V gene are LNHDA and SQIVND (reference sequence). The CDR3 is 13 amino acids. CDR3 in amino acids: CASSITGIYEQYF. The CDR3 DNA sequence: TGTGCCAGTAGTATAACAGGGATCTACGAGCAGTACTTC. The full variable domain, its missing parts supplied by reference TRBV19 and TRBJ2-7, is DGGITQSPKYLFRKEGQNVTLSCEQNLNHDAMYWYRQDPGQGLRLIYYSQIVNDFQKGDIAEGYSVSREKKESFPLTVTSAQKNPTAFYLCASSITGIYEQYFGPGTRLTVT.

The chain uses TRBV19 and TRBJ1-5; no clear D gene. Germline-derived CDR1 and CDR2 are LNHDA and SQIVND (reference sequence). This CDR3 contains 16 residues. The germline V and J ends were trimmed by 6 bases and 1 base, with 16 bases remaining between them. CDR3 in amino acids: CASSSSWEASNQPQHF. The CDR3 region has the DNA TGTGCCAGTAGCAGCAGCTGGGAAGCAAGCAATCAGCCCCAGCATTTT.

The count of this clone is one. This chain joins TRBV21-1 and TRBJ2-7; the table's D call, TRBD1, was not checked against the DNA. TRBV21-1 is annotated as a pseudogene. CDR3 length: 15 residues. The CDR3 loop reads CASSKAQGQGDEQYF. The CDR3 DNA reads TGTGCCAGCAGCAAAGCGCAAGGACAGGGGGACGAGCAGTACTTC.

This clone turned up a few times. CDR3: CASGLTNSGLTLNTEAFF. DNA of the CDR3: TGTGCTAGTGGTTTGACCAATTCGGGCCTAACCTTAAACACTGAAGCTTTCTTT. The chain combines TRBV12-5 with TRBJ1-1; D remains ambiguous. The CDR3 is made up of 18 amino acids. Germline V gives CDR1 LGHNT, CDR2 FRNRAP. V lost 2 bases and J 2 bases, leaving 21 bases between the germline ends.